This TCR beta chain emerged from a study of blood T cells in healthy people across ages. The trim removed 4 bases at V and 5 bases at J, leaving 7 bases unmatched. The CDR3 contains 14 residues. Together with a sample-barcoded 5' primer, a J-beta primer mix was included in a second PCR lasting about 6 to 11 cycles. TCRdb reanalysed the 5' RACE reads using MiXCR and keeps one entry per CDR3 protein. The sample contains around 1,000,000 distinct CDR3 sequences, about 23% of which appear only once. This clonotype was picked up a small number of times. These data are also associated with another study on T cells of mothers and their children. That source adds: The study sampled a few healthy Caucasian mothers and their six children.

The sample taken for sequencing was blood. The TCR originated in a girl aged 2-10 years in good health. The gene calls are TRBV12-3 or TRBV12-4 and TRBJ1-1, with 7 bases identical to TRBD1. The CDR3 sequence: CASSSETGLTEAFF. CDR3 DNA sequence: TGTGCCAGCAGTTCGGAGACAGGGCTTACTGAAGCTTTCTTT.